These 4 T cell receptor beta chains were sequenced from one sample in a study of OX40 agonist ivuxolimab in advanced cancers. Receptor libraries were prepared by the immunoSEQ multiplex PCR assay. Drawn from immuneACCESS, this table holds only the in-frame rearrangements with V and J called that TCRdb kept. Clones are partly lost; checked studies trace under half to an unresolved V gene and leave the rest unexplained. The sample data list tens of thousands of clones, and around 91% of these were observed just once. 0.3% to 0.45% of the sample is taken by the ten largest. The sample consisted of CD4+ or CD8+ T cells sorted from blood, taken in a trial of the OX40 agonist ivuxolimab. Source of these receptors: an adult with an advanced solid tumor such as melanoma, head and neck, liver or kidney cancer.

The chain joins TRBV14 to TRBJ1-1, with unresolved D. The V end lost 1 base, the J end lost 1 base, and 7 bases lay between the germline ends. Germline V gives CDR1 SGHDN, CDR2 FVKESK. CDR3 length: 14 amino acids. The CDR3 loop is CASSQGRSNTEAFF. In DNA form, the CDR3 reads TGTGCCAGCAGCCAAGGGAGGTCGAACACTGAAGCTTTCTTT.

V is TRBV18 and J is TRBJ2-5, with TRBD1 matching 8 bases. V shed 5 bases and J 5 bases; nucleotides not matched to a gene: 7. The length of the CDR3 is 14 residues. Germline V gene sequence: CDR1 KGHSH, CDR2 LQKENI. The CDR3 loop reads CASSSSGGWETQYF. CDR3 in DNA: TGTGCCAGCTCATCCTCAGGGGGCTGGGAGACCCAGTACTTC.

CDR3 nucleotide sequence: TGTGCCAGCAGCGAGGGGCAGGGAACCAATGAGCAGTTCTTC. Translated, it gives CASSEGQGTNEQFF. The chain recombines TRBV9 with TRBJ2-1, with D perhaps matching TRBD1 (5 bases). Looked up from germline, CDR1 is SGDLS and CDR2 is YYNGEE. This CDR3 is built from 14 residues. V lost 3 bases and J lost 6, with 13 bases in between.

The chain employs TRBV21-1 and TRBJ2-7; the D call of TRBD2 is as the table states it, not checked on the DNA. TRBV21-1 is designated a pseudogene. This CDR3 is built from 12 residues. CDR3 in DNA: TGTGCCAGCAGCATCCGGGAGAACGAGCAGTACTTC. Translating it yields CASSIRENEQYF.